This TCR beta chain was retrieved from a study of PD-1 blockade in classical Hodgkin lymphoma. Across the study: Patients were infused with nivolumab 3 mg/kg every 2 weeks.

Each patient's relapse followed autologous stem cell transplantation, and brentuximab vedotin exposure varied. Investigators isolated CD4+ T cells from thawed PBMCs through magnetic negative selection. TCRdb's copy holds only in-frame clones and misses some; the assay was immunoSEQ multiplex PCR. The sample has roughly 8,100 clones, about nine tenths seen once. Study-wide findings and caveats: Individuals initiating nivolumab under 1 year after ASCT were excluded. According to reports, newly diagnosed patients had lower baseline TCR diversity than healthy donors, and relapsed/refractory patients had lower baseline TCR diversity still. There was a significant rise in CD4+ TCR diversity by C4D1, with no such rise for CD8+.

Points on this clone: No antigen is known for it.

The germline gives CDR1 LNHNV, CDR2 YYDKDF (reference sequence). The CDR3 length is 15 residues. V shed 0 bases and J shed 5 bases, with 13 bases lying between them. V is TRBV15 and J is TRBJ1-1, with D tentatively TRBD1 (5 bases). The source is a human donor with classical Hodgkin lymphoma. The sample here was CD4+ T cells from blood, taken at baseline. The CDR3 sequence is CATSRDSGTGTEAFF. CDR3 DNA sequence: TGTGCCACCAGCAGAGATAGCGGGACGGGGACTGAAGCTTTCTTT.